This T cell receptor (beta chain) was recovered during a study of PD-L1 blockade in urothelial cancer. Time point: pretreatment peripheral blood. Between 1 and 8 samples, pretreatment and on-treatment, were given by each patient. Synthetic TCR analog templates were added to each PCR reaction. The table came from immunoSEQ multiplex PCR; TCRdb's copy has only in-frame clones and leaves some out. The sample yields just over 50,000 clones, roughly 80% seen once. There are 14 residues in the CDR3. The germline CDR1 and CDR2 sequences are SNHLY and FYNNEI. Trimming stripped 6 bases from V and 3 bases from J, with 11 bases between.

The gene calls are TRBV2 and TRBJ2-2; a weak D match, TRBD2 (5 bases). This clonotype was obtained from a man aged 65-85 years with urothelial cancer. The input for sequencing was PBMCs, taken around atezolizumab (anti-PD-L1) treatment. CDR3 coding DNA: TGTGCCAGCAGGGGGAGTCGGGACACCGGGGAGCTGTTTTTT. Its protein product is CASRGSRDTGELFF.